The present T cell receptor beta chain was sequenced within a study of blood T cell repertoires in COVID-19. Study context: Italy, Spain and the United States were the sources of the convalescent and acute COVID-19 samples. T cells, B-cell-depleted T cells, or PBMCs supplied cDNA or gDNA.

TCRdb's table, derived via immunoSEQ multiplex PCR, lists solely in-frame clones and lacks some. This table holds approximately 77,000 clones, roughly 76% found once. The sample comprised peripheral blood. The receptor's source is a man in his 70s with active or convalescent COVID-19.

CDR3 in amino acids: CASSFPGAGDLNSPLHF. CDR3 nucleotides: TGTGCCAGCAGTTTCCCCGGGGCGGGGGACCTCAATTCACCCCTCCACTTT. The chain has TRBV28 and TRBJ1-6, with a possible D match to TRBD1 (5 bases). Germline CDR1 and CDR2: MDHEN and SYDVKM. The CDR3 has 17 residues. V was cut by 3 bases and J by 7 bases, with 19 bases left in between. The full variable domain, rest sourced from reference TRBV28 and TRBJ1-6, is DVKVTQSSRYLVKRTGEKVFLECVQDMDHENMFWYRQDPGLGLRLIYFSYDVKMKEKGDIPEGYSVSREKKERFSLILESASTNQTSMYLCASSFPGAGDLNSPLHFGNGTRLTVT.